This passage covers 27 T cell receptor beta chains from one sample sequenced in a study of CD4 T cells in relation to SARS-CoV-2 and coronaviruses. Clones were read by immunoSEQ multiplex PCR, and TCRdb kept only the in-frame ones, dropping some. Among about 35,000 clones listed, about 79% were seen once. These receptors lack a known antigen. The source material was naive CD4+ T cells from PBMCs, cultured in vitro. Noted subset: naive CD4+ T cells isolated by negative enrichment. Source of these receptors: an adult with COVID-19.

The chain links TRBV7-2 to TRBJ2-1, with 9 positions matching TRBD2. Germline trimming cut 5 bases from V and 7 bases from J; bases unmatched to any gene: 12. The length of the CDR3 is 16 residues. Germline V gene lookup returns CDR1 SGHTA and CDR2 FQGNSA. Here the CDR3 reads CASSRIIAGVGNEQFF. The CDR3, as DNA: TGTGCCAGCAGCCGTATCATAGCGGGAGTGGGGAATGAGCAGTTCTTC.

The chain employs TRBV18 and TRBJ2-3; D not resolved. Germline loops: CDR1 KGHSH, CDR2 LQKENI. Deletions cut 2 bases from V and 5 bases from J, with 2 bases between. The CDR3 loop spans 11 amino acids. The CDR3 DNA is TGTGCCAGCTCACCAGGAGATACGCAGTATTTT. Amino acids: CASSPGDTQYF. Looking up the rest from reference TRBV18 and TRBJ2-3 gives the full variable domain: NAGVMQNPRHLVRRRGQEARLRCSPMKGHSHVYWYRQLPEEGLKFMVYLQKENIIDESGMPKERFSAEFPKEGPSILRIQQVVRGDSAAYFCASSPGDTQYFGPGTRLTVL.

The J gene is TRBJ2-7, the V gene TRBV18, with unresolved D. V lost 0 bases and J 2 bases, leaving 5 bases between the germline ends. Germline values: CDR1 KGHSH, CDR2 LQKENI. The CDR3 has 13 residues. The CDR3 DNA reads TGTGCCAGCTCACCACCAGGAGCCTACGAGCAGTACTTC. Its translation: CASSPPGAYEQYF. Complete variable domain (other parts from reference TRBV18 and TRBJ2-7): NAGVMQNPRHLVRRRGQEARLRCSPMKGHSHVYWYRQLPEEGLKFMVYLQKENIIDESGMPKERFSAEFPKEGPSILRIQQVVRGDSAAYFCASSPPGAYEQYFGPGTRLTVT.

The chain carries TRBV15 and TRBJ2-1, with D possibly matching TRBD2 (6 bases). This CDR3 region has 18 residues. Trimming cost V 4 bases and J 0 bases, with 19 bases left between them. Germline loops: CDR1 LNHNV, CDR2 YYDKDF (reference sequence). DNA of the CDR3: TGTGCCACCAGCATCTTGCTGGGCGGGGCCCGCTCCTACAATGAGCAGTTCTTC. Translated, it gives CATSILLGGARSYNEQFF.

The rearrangement joins TRBV11-2 to TRBJ2-1; TRBD1 is a possible D gene (6 bases). The CDR3 runs 16 residues. V dropped 1 base and J dropped 4 bases, with 14 bases sitting between them. Germline CDR1 is SGHAT and CDR2 is FQNNGV. CDR3 protein: CASSLVKGTNYNEQFF. In DNA, the CDR3 is TGTGCCAGCAGCTTAGTTAAAGGGACAAATTACAATGAGCAGTTCTTC.

This clone was detected only once. The DNA of the CDR3 is TGTGCCAGCAGCCATTTGGACCTTCACCCCTACGAGCAGTACTTC. Its protein product is CASSHLDLHPYEQYF. The chain couples TRBV5-5 to TRBJ2-7; no clear D. The V end lost 4 bases, the J end lost 2 bases, and 16 bases lay between the germline ends. Germline V lookup: CDR1 SGHKS, CDR2 YYEKEE (reference sequence). The CDR3 is 15 residues long. The variable domain in full, completed from reference TRBV5-5 and TRBJ2-7, reads DAGVTQSPTHLIKTRGQQVTLRCSPISGHKSVSWYQQVLGQGPQFIFQYYEKEERGRGNFPDRFSARQFPNYSSELNVNALLLGDSALYLCASSHLDLHPYEQYFGPGTRLTVT.

The chain links TRBV30 to TRBJ2-7; the match to TRBD1 covers 10 bases. CDR1 GTSNPN and CDR2 SVGIG come from the germline V gene (reference sequence). This CDR3 spans 16 amino acids. The V and J ends lost 1 base and 2 bases, in that order; junction bases with no gene match: 8. CDR3 residues: CAWSELLGTGAYEQYF. The CDR3 DNA sequence: TGTGCCTGGAGTGAACTTCTCGGGACAGGGGCCTACGAGCAGTACTTC.

The gene calls are TRBV28 and TRBJ2-5; D remains unclear. V lost 5 bases to trimming and J lost 8 bases, with 15 bases between them. Germline lookup yields CDR1 MDHEN and CDR2 SYDVKM. This CDR3 comprises 13 residues. CDR3 in amino acids: CASSPSPVGTQYF. The CDR3 coding sequence is TGTGCCAGCAGTCCATCCCCCGTGGGTACCCAGTACTTC.

The chain is built from TRBV7-2 and TRBJ2-1, with D hard to call. Germline CDR1 is SGHTA and CDR2 is FQGNSA. V lost 2 bases and J 12 bases, leaving 11 bases between the germline ends. This CDR3 region has 12 residues. The CDR3 bases are TGTGCCAGCAGCTTAATCCGGACGTGGCAGTTCTTC. Encoded protein: CASSLIRTWQFF.

The chain joins TRBV9 to TRBJ1-5; 7 bases align to TRBD1. Germline V lookup: CDR1 SGDLS, CDR2 YYNGEE. J was trimmed by 5 bases and V by 4 bases; bases with no gene match: 9. The CDR3 sequence is 15 residues long. Written as DNA, the CDR3 is TGTGCCAGCAGCCCAGGGGGTGGGGAGGATCAGCCCCAGCATTTT. It yields the protein CASSPGGGEDQPQHF.

J is TRBJ2-5 and V is TRBV28, with D uncertain. The CDR3 has 14 amino acids. V was clipped by 2 bases and J by 5 bases, with 12 bases between them. Per germline, CDR1 MDHEN and CDR2 SYDVKM. DNA of the CDR3: TGTGCCAGCAGTTTAGGGGTCGTAGGGGAGACCCAGTACTTC. Translation gives CASSLGVVGETQYF.

The genes are TRBV6-5 and TRBJ1-2; D gene ambiguous. CDR1 and CDR2 from the germline V gene are MNHEY and SVGAGI. The V and J ends lost 3 bases and 3 bases respectively, with 11 bases between them. CDR3 length equals 14 residues. The CDR3 region has the DNA TGTGCCAGCAGTTATATCGGGGAGGACTATGGCTACACCTTC. This sequence encodes CASSYIGEDYGYTF.

The CDR3 coding sequence is TGTGCCTGGAGGGCCGTAAGCACCGGGGAGCTGTTTTTT. Protein sequence: CAWRAVSTGELFF. The chain is built from TRBV30 and TRBJ2-2; D is unresolved. V gave up 3 bases and J gave up 4 bases, with 9 bases separating them. Germline CDR1 reads GTSNPN; CDR2 reads SVGIG (reference sequence). This CDR3 has 13 amino acids.

This clone was seen a single time. The chain employs TRBV6-5 and TRBJ1-5; D possibly corresponds to TRBD1 (5 bases). The CDR3 loop spans 13 amino acids. V was shortened by 6 bases and J by 4 bases, with 10 bases between the two germline ends. CDR1 and CDR2 (germline): MNHEY, SVGAGI. CDR3 amino acids: CASSQTVNQPQHF. The CDR3 region has the DNA TGTGCCAGCAGCCAGACAGTAAATCAGCCCCAGCATTTT.

CDR3 in amino acids: CASSIDRAGVGFNEQFF. For the CDR3, the DNA is TGTGCCAGTAGTATAGATCGGGCGGGAGTGGGGTTCAATGAGCAGTTCTTC. This rearrangement joins TRBV19 to TRBJ2-1; TRBD2 matches at 7 bases. CDR3 length: 17 amino acids. CDR1 LNHDA and CDR2 SQIVND come from the germline V gene (reference sequence). The V segment lost 0 bases and the J segment 6 bases; nucleotides outside the gene matches: 11. Using reference TRBV19 and TRBJ2-1 for the parts outside the CDR3, the full variable domain is DGGITQSPKYLFRKEGQNVTLSCEQNLNHDAMYWYRQDPGQGLRLIYYSQIVNDFQKGDIAEGYSVSREKKESFPLTVTSAQKNPTAFYLCASSIDRAGVGFNEQFFGPGTRLTVL.

CDR3 protein: CAWSHQRHTEAFF. The CDR3 DNA is TGTGCCTGGAGCCATCAGCGGCACACTGAAGCTTTCTTT. The chain is built from TRBV30 and TRBJ1-1; D remains unclear. This CDR3 contains 13 residues. Germline CDR1 is GTSNPN and CDR2 is SVGIG (reference sequence). V dropped 3 bases and J dropped 3 bases, with 11 bases sitting between them.

Only one count was recorded for this clone. This sequence joins TRBV19 and TRBJ1-1, with D maybe TRBD1 (6 bases). Germline V lookup: CDR1 LNHDA, CDR2 SQIVND (reference sequence). Trimming shortened V by 4 bases and J by 1 base, and 19 bases separated the two germline ends. The CDR3 is made up of 17 amino acids. CDR3 sequence (DNA): TGTGCCAGTAGTAAAAGGACAGATAAAGTCTCGAACACTGAAGCTTTCTTT. This codes for CASSKRTDKVSNTEAFF. The full variable domain, in which reference TRBV19 and TRBJ1-1 provide the parts outside the CDR3, is DGGITQSPKYLFRKEGQNVTLSCEQNLNHDAMYWYRQDPGQGLRLIYYSQIVNDFQKGDIAEGYSVSREKKESFPLTVTSAQKNPTAFYLCASSKRTDKVSNTEAFFGQGTRLTVV.

V usage is TRBV7-2 and J usage is TRBJ1-1; D remains ambiguous. The CDR3 has 12 residues. From germline, CDR1 is SGHTA and CDR2 FQGNSA. The V end was cut by 8 bases, the J end by 0 bases, with 7 bases between. The chain's CDR3 is CASGRMNTEAFF. The DNA of the CDR3 is TGTGCCAGCGGGAGAATGAACACTGAAGCTTTCTTT.

The chain couples TRBV3-1 (or the pseudogene TRBV3-2) to TRBJ2-3, with D unclear. The CDR3 is made up of 15 amino acids. The germline V gene encodes CDR1 LGHDT and CDR2 YNNKEL (reference sequence). V was cut by 1 base and J by 2 bases, with 10 bases left in between. The CDR3 loop reads CASSQVGTSTDTQYF. The CDR3 coding sequence is TGTGCCAGCAGCCAAGTCGGTACCTCCACAGATACGCAGTATTTT.

CDR3 sequence: CAWGGGLEQFF. For the CDR3, the DNA is TGTGCCTGGGGAGGGGGCTTGGAGCAGTTCTTC. The chain uses TRBV30 and TRBJ2-1; D may be TRBD1 (7 bases). Germline-derived CDR1 and CDR2 are GTSNPN and SVGIG (reference sequence). Trimming removed 5 bases from V and 10 bases from J, with 12 bases in between. The length of the CDR3 is 11 residues.

The V call is TRBV6-1, the J call TRBJ1-5; D gene unclear. From germline, CDR1 is MNHNS and CDR2 SASEGT. The CDR3 is made up of 16 amino acids. The V end was cut by 2 bases, the J end by 6 bases, with 17 bases between. CDR3 sequence reads: CASSESYGAEGQPQHF. The CDR3 region has the DNA TGTGCCAGCAGTGAATCGTACGGAGCTGAGGGTCAGCCCCAGCATTTT.

This clone has a handful of counts. The rearrangement joins TRBV3-1 (or the pseudogene TRBV3-2) to TRBJ1-1, with D possibly being TRBD1 (5 bases). From germline, CDR1 is LGHDT and CDR2 YNNKEL (reference sequence). V lost 0 bases and J 4 bases, leaving 6 bases between the germline ends. The CDR3 contains 13 residues. CDR3 amino acids: CASSQETVTEAFF. CDR3 DNA: TGTGCCAGCAGCCAAGAGACAGTCACTGAAGCTTTCTTT.

The J gene is TRBJ2-7, the V gene TRBV19, with unresolved D. The CDR3 extends over 10 amino acids. Trimming removed 9 bases at V and 6 bases at J, with 9 bases between. Germline values: CDR1 LNHDA, CDR2 SQIVND (reference sequence). The CDR3 nucleotides read TGTGCCAGAACTTGGAGCGAGCAGTACTTC. Translation: CARTWSEQYF.

This clone was recorded a few times. The chain joins TRBV6-2 or TRBV6-3 to TRBJ2-3; no reliable D call. CDR3 size: 14 residues. The germline V gene encodes CDR1 MNHEY and CDR2 SVGEGT. Between the trimmed V and J ends, which lost 6 bases and 0 bases, there was a span of 10 bases. CDR3 nucleotides: TGTGCCAGCAGCGGATGGTGGAGCACAGATACGCAGTATTTT. Residues: CASSGWWSTDTQYF.

The J gene is TRBJ2-2, the V gene TRBV29-1; D is tentatively TRBD1 or TRBD2 (7 bases each). Looked up from germline, CDR1 is SQVTM and CDR2 is ANQGSEA. This CDR3 spans 13 amino acids. Trimming stripped 3 bases from V and 5 bases from J, with 10 bases between. The CDR3 region is CSVDRGGTGELFF. The CDR3 nucleotides read TGCAGCGTTGACAGGGGGGGGACCGGGGAGCTGTTTTTT.

This clone showed up just once. The chain is built from TRBV9 and TRBJ2-1, with TRBD2 matching over 11 bases. The junction had 19 bases not matched to a gene; V was cut back by 0 bases and J by 5 bases. The germline V gene has CDR1 SGDLS and CDR2 YYNGEE. The length of the CDR3 is 21 residues. The CDR3 region has the DNA TGTGCCAGCAGCGTAGCGGATAGGGGGGCTAGCGGGAGGCAATTGGACAATGAGCAGTTCTTC. It specifies CASSVADRGASGRQLDNEQFF.

Details on this clone: The sample carries other DNA sequences with the same CDR3. The genes are TRBV7-9 and TRBJ1-1, with 7 bases identical to TRBD1. The V gene's germline CDR1 is SEHNR and CDR2 FQNEAQ (reference sequence). The CDR3 is 15 residues long. V lost 2 bases to trimming and J lost 5 bases; unmatched junction nucleotides: 8. CDR3 coding DNA: TGTGCCAGCAGCTTACCGCCCAGGGGGGGGACTGAAGCTTTCTTT. This sequence encodes CASSLPPRGGTEAFF.